This T cell receptor (beta chain) originates from a study of low-dose radiotherapy and immunotherapy resistance in tumors. Turning to the study itself: Cyclophosphamide was given intravenously at 200 mg/m2 every two weeks, and each dose came one day before radiation and immunotherapy.

There are many counts of this clonotype. Alpha- and beta-chain coverage of first-strand cDNA came from TRAV- and TRBV-specific primers. Amplification of TCRs used a constant-region primer and V-primer adapter for approximately 18 PCR cycles. Amplification (by in vitro transcription) was performed on isolated mRNA. TCRdb re-derived calls from the reads in MiXCR, one entry per CDR3 protein. The profile shows 70,000 to 95,000 distinct CDR3 sequences, about a sixth of them singletons. Time point denoted: before trial treatment. Eligible patients bore advanced solid tumors devoid of tumor-infiltrating lymphocytes. The CDR3 contains 14 residues. V trimming: 1 base; J trimming: 5 bases; junction bases outside the gene matches: 4. Germline values: CDR1 SGHNT, CDR2 YYREEE (reference sequence).

This TCR was recovered from a male donor with prostate cancer. The chain employs TRBV5-4 and TRBJ1-1, with TRBD1 matching 8 bases. Sequencing was performed on PBMCs, taken before treatment. The CDR3 DNA sequence: TGTGCCAGCAGCTTGAGCAGGGGGCAGACTGAAGCTTTCTTT. Amino acids: CASSLSRGQTEAFF. Filled out from reference TRBV5-4 and TRBJ1-1, the complete variable domain reads ETGVTQSPTHLIKTRGQQVTLRCSSQSGHNTVSWYQQALGQGPQFIFQYYREEENGRGNFPPRFSGLQFPNYSSELNVNALELDDSALYLCASSLSRGQTEAFFGQGTRLTVV.